This T cell receptor beta chain was sequenced for a study of cytomegalovirus exposure and HLA in healthy donors. This clone was observed a few times. Antigen unknown. Germline V CDR1 and CDR2: SGHDN, FVKESK. The CDR3 consists of 16 residues. V shed 4 bases and J shed 0 bases, with 12 bases lying between them. PCR amplification relied on 60 Vbeta primers (plus 13 Jbeta primers). This table comes from immunoSEQ multiplex PCR, and its TCRdb copy is limited to in-frame clones, with some not included. The top ten clones hold about 5.5% of a sample with some 70,000 clones, about three quarters of them seen once. Study-level results: The authors considered a cluster of highly shared sequence variants likely to be a sequencing artifact. Some V segments, including TRBV6-2 and TRBV6-3, were excluded as indistinguishable. Many donors carried some public TCRs, although rarity characterized most TCR sequences. The CMV antigen specificity of a few CMV-associated chains was confirmed through in vitro analysis.

The origin of this receptor is a male donor in good health and CMV-seropositive. This chain links TRBV14 with TRBJ1-4; weak D call: TRBD1 (5 bases). Sequencing input: PBMCs. CDR3: CASSRQGSPTNEKLFF. DNA for the CDR3: TGTGCCAGCAGCCGCCAGGGTTCTCCAACTAATGAAAAACTGTTTTTT.